This TCR beta chain originates from a study of T cells expressing NK-cell markers. Germline V CDR1 and CDR2: SNHLY, FYNNEI. This CDR3 is built from 16 residues. A remark on this clonotype: Its specificity is not known.

TCRdb re-analyzed the 5' RACE reads; it lists each CDR3 protein once, without DNA. The sample features 200,000 to 300,000 distinct CDR3 sequences, with more than 3.5% in its top ten. General observations from the study: For over five donors, the dominant NKG2C+ clonotypes made up about 1.0-7.5% of their CD8+ T cells.

The chain uses TRBV2 and TRBJ2-1; no DNA is available, so the TRBD2 call from TCRdb remains unchecked. The sequenced sample was blood T cells: a sorted CD56 or NKG2C T cell subset, CD4+ or CD8+ T cells, or bulk PBMC T cells (not recorded which). This TCR came from a woman aged 18-70 years in good health. CDR3 protein: CASSEGRLAGRNEQFF.